These 8 T cell receptor beta chains were all obtained from the same sample, sequenced in a study of cytomegalovirus exposure and HLA in healthy donors. 13 Jbeta primers and 60 Vbeta primers were used for the PCR. Sequencing was performed with immunoSEQ multiplex PCR; in TCRdb, only in-frame clones are kept and a portion is missing. The data contain roughly 110,000 clones, roughly three quarters of them singletons. Sequencing was done on a sample of PBMCs. Receptors were obtained from a young woman in good health and CMV-seropositive.

The chain is built from TRBV19 and TRBJ1-4; 8 bases line up with TRBD1. V was clipped by 7 bases and J by 10 bases; unmatched bases: 5. The CDR3 loop spans 12 amino acids. Germline CDR1 and CDR2: LNHDA and SQIVND (reference sequence). The CDR3 protein is CASIGQGRKLFF. In DNA, the CDR3 is TGTGCCAGTATTGGACAGGGTAGAAAACTGTTTTTT. The full variable domain, with the rest looked up from reference TRBV19 and TRBJ1-4, is DGGITQSPKYLFRKEGQNVTLSCEQNLNHDAMYWYRQDPGQGLRLIYYSQIVNDFQKGDIAEGYSVSREKKESFPLTVTSAQKNPTAFYLCASIGQGRKLFFGSGTQLSVL.

This clone turned up a few times. Other DNA sequences within the sample encode an identical CDR3. The chain links TRBV21-1 to TRBJ2-1; the table's D call, TRBD2, was not checked against the DNA. TRBV21-1 is a pseudogene. The CDR3 covers 15 residues. The CDR3 protein is CASSPRLADPNEQFF. CDR3 coding DNA: TGTGCCAGCAGCCCCCGTCTAGCGGATCCCAATGAGCAGTTCTTC.

The chain couples TRBV5-1 to TRBJ2-6; D may be TRBD1 (6 bases). V was cut by 3 bases and J by 3 bases, with 19 bases left in between. This CDR3 is built from 18 residues. Germline loops: CDR1 SGHRS, CDR2 YFSETQ. In nucleotides, the CDR3 is TGCGCCAGCAGCTCTAAAACAGGGTTTGAAAGTGGGGCCAACGTCCTGACTTTC. As protein: CASSSKTGFESGANVLTF. Combining the CDR3 with reference TRBV5-1 and TRBJ2-6 gives the whole variable domain KAGVTQTPRYLIKTRGQQVTLSCSPISGHRSVSWYQQTPGQGLQFLFEYFSETQRNKGNFPGRFSGRQFSNSRSEMNVSTLELGDSALYLCASSSKTGFESGANVLTFGAGSRLTVL.

This clone appeared a few times. This chain joins TRBV6-6 and TRBJ1-1; a possible D gene is TRBD1 (5 bases). Germline CDR1 and CDR2: MNHNY and SVGAGI (reference sequence). The CDR3 spans 15 residues. The V end lost 7 bases, the J end lost 1 base, and 16 bases lay between the germline ends. CDR3 in amino acids: CASTFKQGENTEAFF. The CDR3 nucleotides read TGTGCCAGCACCTTTAAGCAAGGGGAGAACACTGAAGCTTTCTTT.

The chain carries TRBV6-5 and TRBJ1-1; D call uncertain. Germline V gives CDR1 MNHEY, CDR2 SVGAGI. Trimming removed 2 bases at V and 4 bases at J, with 8 bases between. The CDR3 contains 13 residues. The CDR3 protein is CASSYARGTEAFF. In DNA form, the CDR3 reads TGTGCCAGCAGTTACGCCCGGGGCACTGAAGCTTTCTTT.

The J gene is TRBJ2-5, the V gene TRBV9, with TRBD2 identical over 10 bases. V was clipped by 2 bases and J by 0 bases; unmatched bases: 4. The CDR3 has 16 amino acids. CDR1 SGDLS and CDR2 YYNGEE come from the germline V gene. The CDR3 region has the DNA TGTGCCAGCAGCGTCTCTAGCGGGAGTTACCAAGAGACCCAGTACTTC. Translated, it gives CASSVSSGSYQETQYF.

The chain is built from TRBV6-1 and TRBJ2-7, with D possibly being TRBD2 (6 bases). There are 14 residues in the CDR3. Germline CDR1 is MNHNS and CDR2 is SASEGT. V lost 7 bases and J 3 bases, leaving 16 bases between the germline ends. The CDR3 here is CASTDSSEGYEQYF. The CDR3 DNA reads TGTGCCAGCACTGACTCTAGCGAGGGCTACGAGCAGTACTTC.

The gene calls are TRBV2 and TRBJ1-2; the match to TRBD1 covers 7 bases. V was pared by 4 bases and J by 4 bases, with 9 bases of the junction left unmatched. CDR3 length equals 15 residues. Germline V gives CDR1 SNHLY, CDR2 FYNNEI. Written as DNA, the CDR3 is TGTGCCAGCAGTGTAGAGGTAGGGGGCAGCTATGGCTACACCTTC. This codes for CASSVEVGGSYGYTF.